Below are 30 T cell receptor beta chains sequenced from a single sample in a study of T cells in localized non-small cell lung cancer. TCRdb keeps only in-frame clones here, not all; method: immunoSEQ multiplex PCR. The sample holds 50,000 to 55,000 clones, more than 85% seen once. Specimen: PBMCs, collected before any cancer treatment. These receptors came from a female donor with stage II lung adenocarcinoma.

This clone was picked up a small number of times. This sequence joins TRBV5-1 and TRBJ1-1; D is unclear. V gave up 0 bases and J gave up 1 base, with 13 bases separating them. The germline V gene has CDR1 SGHRS and CDR2 YFSETQ. The CDR3 sequence is 16 residues long. The DNA of the CDR3 is TGCGCCAGCAGCTTGGACCAGCTTCAAAGGAACACTGAAGCTTTCTTT. Protein sequence: CASSLDQLQRNTEAFF.

This sequence joins TRBV5-8 and TRBJ2-6; a weak D match, TRBD1 (5 bases). The germline V gene encodes CDR1 SGHTS and CDR2 YDEGEE. This CDR3 is 16 amino acids long. The V end was cut by 2 bases, the J end by 0 bases, with 9 bases between. CDR3: CASSLHQGSGANVLTF. CDR3 sequence (DNA): TGTGCCAGCAGCTTACATCAGGGCTCTGGGGCCAACGTCCTGACTTTC.

This sequence joins TRBV9 and TRBJ2-2, with TRBD2 as a possible D gene (5 bases). The CDR3 totals 14 residues. Germline V gene sequence: CDR1 SGDLS, CDR2 YYNGEE. V was pared by 4 bases and J by 5 bases, with 12 bases between. The CDR3 DNA sequence: TGTGCCAGCAGCCCCGACCCGGGGACCGGGGAGCTGTTTTTT. Translated: CASSPDPGTGELFF.

The V gene is TRBV6-1, the J gene TRBJ2-6; the D gene is possibly TRBD1 (6 bases). With 7 bases removed from V and 4 bases from J, the gap between germline ends came to 14 bases. There are 15 residues in the CDR3. Germline V gene lookup returns CDR1 MNHNS and CDR2 SASEGT. CDR3 nucleotides: TGTGCCAGCACCTCCAGGGGCGGAGGGGCCAACGTCCTGACTTTC. Amino acids: CASTSRGGGANVLTF.

This clone is medium-sized (0.01 to 0.1%) within its sample. This rearrangement joins TRBV7-2 to TRBJ2-7, with D perhaps matching TRBD2 (5 bases). V lost 4 bases and J lost 2, with 18 bases in between. The V gene's germline CDR1 is SGHTA and CDR2 FQGNSA. The CDR3 consists of 16 residues. CDR3 residues: CASSSGGVTRPYEQYF. The CDR3 nucleotides read TGTGCCAGCAGCTCAGGAGGTGTGACTCGGCCCTACGAGCAGTACTTC.

The chain combines TRBV5-6 with TRBJ1-2; D remains ambiguous. CDR1 and CDR2 (germline): SGHDT, YYEEEE. This CDR3 comprises 13 residues. Trimming removed 3 bases at V and 5 bases at J, with 11 bases between. The CDR3 here is CASSSTSEYGYTF. CDR3 DNA sequence: TGTGCCAGCAGCTCGACATCAGAATATGGCTACACCTTC.

The rearrangement uses TRBV5-1 and TRBJ1-5; D perhaps matches TRBD1 (6 bases). The V end lost 4 bases, the J end lost 1 base, and 12 bases lay between the germline ends. The CDR3 is made up of 15 amino acids. The V gene's germline CDR1 is SGHRS and CDR2 YFSETQ. The CDR3 reads CASSVNGGSNQPQHF. The CDR3 DNA is TGCGCCAGCAGCGTGAATGGGGGCAGCAATCAGCCCCAGCATTTT.

The chain couples TRBV15 to TRBJ2-7, with TRBD2 as a possible D gene (5 bases). This CDR3 is built from 15 residues. The V and J ends lost 5 bases and 5 bases respectively, with 19 bases between them. CDR1 is LNHNV, CDR2 YYDKDF, per germline (reference sequence). The CDR3 loop reads CATSRGWGNRNEQYF. Here the CDR3 DNA reads TGTGCCACCAGCCGCGGGTGGGGAAACCGGAACGAGCAGTACTTC.

CDR3 DNA: TGTGCCAGCACCGTTCCGGGACAGACTAACTACGAGCAGTACTTC. Encoded protein: CASTVPGQTNYEQYF. The V call is TRBV7-9, the J call TRBJ2-7; 7 bases match TRBD1. The V gene's germline CDR1 is SEHNR and CDR2 FQNEAQ (reference sequence). The J segment lost 3 bases and the V segment lost 7 bases, leaving 12 bases of the junction unmatched. The CDR3 spans 15 residues.

The gene calls are TRBV5-1 and TRBJ1-2; D gene ambiguous. The CDR3 sequence is 14 residues long. Trimming took off 0 bases at V and 0 bases at J, with 6 bases between the two ends. Germline V gene sequence: CDR1 SGHRS, CDR2 YFSETQ. The CDR3 here is CASSLGHPNYGYTF. The CDR3 DNA sequence: TGCGCCAGCAGCTTGGGACATCCTAACTATGGCTACACCTTC.

The chain employs TRBV19 and TRBJ1-6; D is undetermined. Trimming removed 11 bases from V and 5 bases from J, with 7 bases in between. The CDR3 sequence is 11 residues long. In germline, CDR1 is LNHDA, CDR2 SQIVND (reference sequence). The CDR3 DNA sequence: TGTGCCGCCGGCAATAATTCACCCCTCCACTTT. It yields the protein CAAGNNSPLHF.

The CDR3 region is CASSPGTGFREQYF. For the CDR3, the DNA is TGTGCCAGCAGCCCCGGGACAGGGTTTCGCGAGCAGTACTTC. The rearrangement links TRBV11-2 to TRBJ2-7, with TRBD1 matching 9 bases. Germline V lookup: CDR1 SGHAT, CDR2 FQNNGV. J was trimmed by 6 bases and V by 5 bases; bases with no gene match: 8. The CDR3 has 14 residues.

This clone came up once. J is TRBJ1-1 and V is TRBV7-2, with D hard to call. The CDR3 extends over 14 amino acids. Trimming pared 2 bases from V and 8 bases from J, leaving 15 bases between. Germline V lookup: CDR1 SGHTA, CDR2 FQGNSA. The CDR3 region has the DNA TGTGCCAGCAGCTTAATAATGAGATGGGCGGAAGCTTTCTTT. This gives the protein CASSLIMRWAEAFF.

This chain connects TRBV6-5 to TRBJ1-5; a weak D match, TRBD1 (6 bases). The V gene lost 7 bases and the J gene lost 7 bases, with 17 bases spanning the gap. The length of the CDR3 is 14 residues. Germline values: CDR1 MNHEY, CDR2 SVGAGI. The CDR3 spells CASTRLGASQPQHF. DNA for the CDR3: TGTGCCAGCACCCGTCTGGGGGCGAGCCAGCCCCAGCATTTT.

This chain uses TRBV18 with TRBJ1-3; 7 bases match TRBD1. The trim removed 7 bases at V and 0 bases at J, leaving 3 bases unmatched. The CDR3 sequence is 14 residues long. Germline-derived CDR1 and CDR2 are KGHSH and LQKENI. The CDR3 nucleotides are TGTGCCAGCTTGGACAGGAGCTCTGGAAACACCATATATTTT. Translated, it gives CASLDRSSGNTIYF.

The rearrangement uses TRBV7-9 and TRBJ1-1, with D possibly matching TRBD1 (6 bases). Trimming took 3 bases from V and 4 from J, leaving 12 bases between them. CDR1 and CDR2 (germline): SEHNR, FQNEAQ (reference sequence). The CDR3 length is 14 residues. The chain's CDR3 is CASSFTGTSTEAFF. In DNA, the CDR3 is TGTGCCAGCAGCTTTACAGGGACAAGCACTGAAGCTTTCTTT.

A single count supports this clone. The V and J genes are TRBV2 and TRBJ1-2; possible D gene TRBD1, 5 bases. The V gene lost 3 bases and the J gene lost 0 bases, with 14 bases spanning the gap. The CDR3 runs 16 residues. Germline V gene data show CDR1 as SNHLY and CDR2 as FYNNEI. Here the CDR3 DNA reads TGTGCCAGCAGTGACCCCCGACAGAGAACTAACTATGGCTACACCTTC. As protein: CASSDPRQRTNYGYTF. Complete variable domain (other parts from reference TRBV2 and TRBJ1-2): EPEVTQTPSHQVTQMGQEVILRCVPISNHLYFYWYRQILGQKVEFLVSFYNNEISEKSEIFDDQFSVERPDGSNFTLKIRSTKLEDSAMYFCASSDPRQRTNYGYTFGSGTRLTVV.

The chain carries TRBV18 and TRBJ1-3, with 7 bases matching TRBD1. V lost 2 bases, J lost 2 bases, and 6 bases stayed unmatched. Germline CDR1 KGHSH, CDR2 LQKENI. The CDR3 has 16 residues. The CDR3 sequence: CASSPYTGDTGNTIYF. The CDR3 DNA sequence: TGTGCCAGCTCACCATATACAGGGGACACTGGAAACACCATATATTTT.

J is TRBJ2-7 and V is TRBV11-2; 9 nucleotides align to TRBD1. Germline V gives CDR1 SGHAT, CDR2 FQNNGV. V trimming: 5 bases; J trimming: 2 bases; junction bases outside the gene matches: 13. CDR3 length: 17 residues. CDR3: CASSILTGGQGTYEQYF. CDR3 nucleotides: TGTGCCAGCAGCATTCTCACTGGGGGACAGGGCACCTACGAGCAGTACTTC.

The V call is TRBV7-8, the J call TRBJ2-1; 9 bases match TRBD1. CDR1 SGHVS and CDR2 FQNEAQ come from the germline V gene. J was trimmed by 1 base and V by 5 bases; bases with no gene match: 3. The CDR3 is 15 residues long. The CDR3 loop reads CASSPTGGSYNEQFF. Written as DNA, the CDR3 is TGTGCCAGCAGCCCGACAGGGGGGTCCTACAATGAGCAGTTCTTC.

The CDR3 protein is CASIGGQGWRRHGYTF. Here the CDR3 DNA reads TGTGCCTCCATAGGGGGACAGGGTTGGCGAAGGCATGGCTACACCTTC. V gene TRBV30 combines with J gene TRBJ1-2; 9 bases are shared with TRBD1. Losses at the gene ends were 7 bases for V and 6 bases for J; bases not matched to a gene: 18. Germline V CDR1 and CDR2: GTSNPN, SVGIG (reference sequence). This CDR3 has 16 residues.

By sample fraction, this clone is medium-sized. The chain recombines TRBV19 with TRBJ2-7; D gene unclear. V was clipped by 3 bases and J by 6 bases, with 6 bases between them. CDR3 length: 11 residues. Germline lookup yields CDR1 LNHDA and CDR2 SQIVND (reference sequence). The CDR3 spells CASSIYGEQYF. In DNA, the CDR3 is TGTGCCAGTAGTATTTACGGCGAGCAGTACTTC.

This clone was seen a single time. This chain links TRBV15 with TRBJ2-3; tentative D call: TRBD2 (6 bases). The CDR3 has 17 amino acids. The germline V and J ends were trimmed by 0 bases and 2 bases, with 15 bases remaining between them. From germline, CDR1 is LNHNV and CDR2 YYDKDF (reference sequence). CDR3: CATSRDLLAALTDTQYF. CDR3 in DNA: TGTGCCACCAGCAGAGACCTACTAGCAGCACTCACAGATACGCAGTATTTT.

This clone was found a few times. This chain connects TRBV5-1 to TRBJ2-6, with D tentatively TRBD2 (6 bases). V dropped 6 bases and J dropped 0 bases, with 10 bases sitting between them. Germline loops: CDR1 SGHRS, CDR2 YFSETQ. The CDR3 has 15 residues. CDR3 protein: CASKGLLSGANVLTF. The CDR3 DNA follows: TGCGCCAGCAAGGGACTTCTCTCTGGGGCCAACGTCCTGACTTTC.

The chain uses TRBV10-2 and TRBJ1-1; a weak D match, TRBD1 (5 bases). This CDR3 has 16 amino acids. The germline V gene has CDR1 WSHSY and CDR2 SAAADI. The V and J ends lost 0 bases and 3 bases respectively, with 14 bases between them. The CDR3 DNA sequence: TGCGCCAGCAGTGAGTCGGTTGTTGAGGGGCACACTGAAGCTTTCTTT. Protein: CASSESVVEGHTEAFF.

The chain links TRBV5-1 to TRBJ1-2; no clear D. The V and J ends lost 0 bases and 5 bases respectively, with 8 bases between them. Per germline, CDR1 SGHRS and CDR2 YFSETQ. This CDR3 region has 13 residues. DNA for the CDR3: TGCGCCAGCAGCTTGGAATTTCGATATGGCTACACCTTC. Its protein product is CASSLEFRYGYTF.

The chain combines TRBV18 with TRBJ2-5; a weak D match, TRBD1 (6 bases). V shed 4 bases and J shed 1 base, with 16 bases lying between them. The CDR3 is 16 residues long. The germline V gene has CDR1 KGHSH and CDR2 LQKENI. Written as DNA, the CDR3 is TGTGCCAGCTCACGACTCCCGGGACACCTCCAAGAGACCCAGTACTTC. Its translation is CASSRLPGHLQETQYF.

This chain joins TRBV5-1 and TRBJ1-4; D is undetermined. This CDR3 is 13 amino acids long. Trimming cost V 7 bases and J 0 bases, with 7 bases left between them. Germline V gene data show CDR1 as SGHRS and CDR2 as YFSETQ. The CDR3 here is CASRRATNEKLFF. CDR3 in DNA: TGCGCCAGCCGACGGGCAACTAATGAAAAACTGTTTTTT. Full variable domain (missing parts from reference TRBV5-1 and TRBJ1-4): KAGVTQTPRYLIKTRGQQVTLSCSPISGHRSVSWYQQTPGQGLQFLFEYFSETQRNKGNFPGRFSGRQFSNSRSEMNVSTLELGDSALYLCASRRATNEKLFFGSGTQLSVL.

The chain uses TRBV19 and TRBJ2-1; TRBD1 matches at 9 bases. The CDR3 has 14 amino acids. Germline assignment: CDR1 LNHDA and CDR2 SQIVND (reference sequence). J lost 7 bases, V lost 6 bases, and 7 bases had no gene match. The CDR3 is CASSPQGARNEQFF. The CDR3 DNA follows: TGTGCCAGTAGCCCACAGGGGGCGCGGAATGAGCAGTTCTTC.

The genes are TRBV7-6 and TRBJ1-1, with D perhaps matching TRBD1 (5 bases). The CDR3 is 14 amino acids. The ends were cut back, 1 base at V and 1 base at J, with 7 bases in the middle. CDR1 is SGHVS and CDR2 is FNYEAQ in the germline V gene. CDR3 residues: CASSLVGGNTEAFF. CDR3 in DNA: TGTGCCAGCAGCTTAGTGGGGGGGAACACTGAAGCTTTCTTT.